One sample yielded the 27 T cell receptor beta chains listed below, sequenced in a study of T cell responses to AZD1222 COVID-19 vaccine. Here immunoSEQ multiplex PCR was the method, and the copy in TCRdb shows in-frame clones only, minus some. Here the sample spans 120,000 to 150,000 clones, 90% to 95% being singletons. This specimen was peripheral blood, taken on day 0 of AZD1222 vaccination. The receptor set was obtained from an adult in good health.

This chain's CDR3 is CASSQARDEQFF. The DNA for the CDR3 is TGCGCCAGCAGCCAAGCTAGGGATGAGCAGTTCTTC. The rearrangement uses TRBV4-1 and TRBJ2-1; D call uncertain. With 1 base removed from V and 8 bases from J, the gap between germline ends came to 6 bases. The CDR3 extends over 12 amino acids. Looked up from germline, CDR1 is MGHRA and CDR2 is YSYEKL.

The chain joins TRBV4-2 to TRBJ2-7; 9 nucleotides match TRBD1. The germline V gene has CDR1 LGHNA and CDR2 YNFKEQ. CDR3 length: 15 residues. Trimming at V came to 1 base and at J to 3 bases, leaving 4 bases not matched to a gene. The CDR3 reads CASSQGGQGSYEQYF. CDR3 DNA: TGTGCCAGCAGCCAAGGGGGACAGGGAAGCTACGAGCAGTACTTC.

V usage is TRBV21-1 and J usage is TRBJ1-5; the DNA was not compared with TRBD1, the D call given in the table. TRBV21-1 is termed a pseudogene. There are 24 residues in the CDR3. The CDR3 nucleotides read TGTGCCAGCAGCAAACAGACAGGGGCCCTCCAGCCCACCCCAGCTTTTTATAGCAATCAGCCCCAGCATTTT. It yields the protein CASSKQTGALQPTPAFYSNQPQHF.

The chain couples TRBV30 to TRBJ2-2; no firm D call. In germline, CDR1 is GTSNPN, CDR2 SVGIG (reference sequence). Trimming removed 2 bases at V and 0 bases at J, with 10 bases between. This CDR3 comprises 15 residues. CDR3 region: CAWSPPASNTGELFF. For the CDR3, the DNA is TGTGCCTGGAGTCCCCCTGCTTCGAACACCGGGGAGCTGTTTTTT.

J is TRBJ1-6 and V is TRBV7-2; 11 nucleotides agree with TRBD1. The ends lost 3 bases at V and 7 bases at J; junction bases unmatched: 2. The length of the CDR3 is 15 residues. The germline V gene encodes CDR1 SGHTA and CDR2 FQGNSA. CDR3 coding DNA: TGTGCCAGCAGCTTGGACAGGGGGCGAAATTCACCCCTCCACTTT. Translating it yields CASSLDRGRNSPLHF.

This clone was seen a single time. The J gene is TRBJ2-7, the V gene TRBV21-1; no check of the table's D call, TRBD1, against the DNA was made. TRBV21-1 is deemed a pseudogene. CDR3 length equals 16 residues. This chain's CDR3 is CASSTPLRGRPYEQYF. The CDR3 nucleotides read TGTGCCAGCAGCACGCCCCTCAGGGGGCGCCCCTACGAGCAGTACTTC.

The chain employs TRBV29-1 and TRBJ2-7, with 8 bases matching TRBD2. With 4 bases clipped from V and 0 bases from J, the junction kept 2 bases outside the gene matches. The CDR3 totals 13 residues. Germline assignment: CDR1 SQVTM and CDR2 ANQGSEA. CDR3 nucleotide sequence: TGCAGCGTTGGAGGGACTAGCTCCTACGAGCAGTACTTC. This gives the protein CSVGGTSSYEQYF.

Written as DNA, the CDR3 is TGTGCCAGCACTTACCGGGGCGGAGCTGAAGCTTTCTTT. Residues: CASTYRGGAEAFF. This chain uses TRBV21-1 with TRBJ1-1. TRBV21-1 is termed a pseudogene. The CDR3 totals 13 residues.

The chain joins TRBV24-1 to TRBJ2-2, with D unresolved. This CDR3 has 14 amino acids. Trimming stripped 4 bases from V and 4 bases from J, with 9 bases between. Germline V gene data show CDR1 as KGHDR and CDR2 as SFDVKD. CDR3 region: CATSDRRFTGELFF. For the CDR3, the DNA is TGTGCCACCAGTGACCGACGGTTCACCGGGGAGCTGTTTTTT.

On this clone: One end of the junction does not line up with germline, which may come from a read error. The chain has TRBV28 and TRBJ1-3; the D gene is possibly TRBD1 (5 bases). This CDR3 has 15 residues. Germline loops: CDR1 MDHEN, CDR2 SYDVKM. The CDR3 here is CASSLGGVGTSYQNF. The DNA for the CDR3 is TGTGCCAGCAGTTTGGGGGGGGTTGGGACGTCATATCAAAATTTT. Complete variable domain (other parts from reference TRBV28 and TRBJ1-3): DVKVTQSSRYLVKRTGEKVFLECVQDMDHENMFWYRQDPGLGLRLIYFSYDVKMKEKGDIPEGYSVSREKKERFSLILESASTNQTSMYLCASSLGGVGTSYQNFGEGSWLTVV.

The V call is TRBV5-1, the J call TRBJ2-2; TRBD2 matches at 10 bases. The CDR3 consists of 17 residues. Per germline, CDR1 SGHRS and CDR2 YFSETQ. V gave up 1 base and J gave up 2 bases; unmatched junction bases: 5. CDR3 region: CASSLRLAGVNTGELFF. CDR3 DNA sequence: TGCGCCAGCAGCTTGCGGCTAGCGGGAGTTAACACCGGGGAGCTGTTTTTT.

The chain links TRBV9 to TRBJ1-4, with a weak D call TRBD1 (6 bases). Germline assignment: CDR1 SGDLS and CDR2 YYNGEE. This CDR3 has 14 amino acids. Trimming took 4 bases from V and 5 from J, leaving 12 bases between them. CDR3 loop: CASSLRDTNEKLFF. The CDR3 bases are TGTGCCAGCAGCCTCCGGGACACAAATGAAAAACTGTTTTTT. The full variable domain, rest sourced from reference TRBV9 and TRBJ1-4, is DSGVTQTPKHLITATGQRVTLRCSPRSGDLSVYWYQQSLDQGLQFLIQYYNGEERAKGNILERFSAQQFPDLHSELNLSSLELGDSALYFCASSLRDTNEKLFFGSGTQLSVL.

This chain uses TRBV30 with TRBJ1-1, with D hard to call. The CDR3 totals 14 residues. The germline V gene has CDR1 GTSNPN and CDR2 SVGIG (reference sequence). Trimming took off 2 bases at V and 7 bases at J, with 17 bases between the two ends. For the CDR3, the DNA is TGTGCCTGGAGTCACATCCCCCAACTCTTTGAAGCTTTCTTT. Translated, it gives CAWSHIPQLFEAFF.

CDR3 in amino acids: CASSFTIQTDSHEKLFF. The CDR3 DNA is TGTGCCAGCAGCTTCACGATTCAAACGGATTCCCATGAAAAACTGTTTTTT. V and J are TRBV7-9 and TRBJ1-4; D unclear. Germline-derived CDR1 and CDR2 are SEHNR and FQNEAQ (reference sequence). V was clipped by 3 bases and J by 6 bases, with 20 bases between them. The CDR3 sequence is 17 residues long.

The J gene is TRBJ1-2, the V gene TRBV6-1; D unresolved. Germline V lookup: CDR1 MNHNS, CDR2 SASEGT. The CDR3 totals 10 residues. Trimming pared 3 bases from V and 7 bases from J, leaving 3 bases between. The CDR3 DNA reads as TGTGCCAGCAGTGAGCTTGGCTACACCTTC. It codes for CASSELGYTF.

This rearrangement joins TRBV28 to TRBJ2-7, with TRBD2 as a possible D gene (5 bases). In germline, CDR1 is MDHEN, CDR2 SYDVKM. This CDR3 region has 15 residues. Trimming took 2 bases from V and 1 from J, leaving 12 bases between them. This CDR3 is CASSLSSAFSYEQYF. In DNA, the CDR3 is TGTGCCAGCAGTTTAAGTAGCGCCTTTTCCTACGAGCAGTACTTC.

The chain has TRBV2 and TRBJ1-1, with D perhaps TRBD1 (6 bases). The CDR3 length is 15 residues. Germline CDR1 and CDR2: SNHLY and FYNNEI. V was clipped by 3 bases and J by 0 bases, with 11 bases between them. The CDR3 loop is CASSEQGRMNTEAFF. CDR3 nucleotides: TGTGCCAGCAGTGAGCAGGGGAGGATGAACACTGAAGCTTTCTTT.

J is TRBJ2-1 and V is TRBV28; 12 nucleotides align to TRBD2. Germline CDR1 MDHEN, CDR2 SYDVKM. The CDR3 runs to 18 residues. Germline trimming cut 5 bases from V and 8 bases from J; bases unmatched to any gene: 16. The CDR3 nucleotides are TGTGCCAGCAGTGTCGGGACTAGCGGGTATAACCGTGCCCATGAGCAGTTCTTC. It yields the protein CASSVGTSGYNRAHEQFF.

J is TRBJ2-1 and V is TRBV13, with TRBD2 matching over 8 bases. CDR3 length: 16 residues. The V and J ends lost 0 bases and 6 bases, in that order; junction bases with no gene match: 7. Germline-derived CDR1 and CDR2 are PRHDT and FYEKMQ (reference sequence). The CDR3 sequence is CASSLGSVAGINEQFF. The CDR3 coding sequence is TGTGCCAGCAGCTTAGGCTCGGTAGCGGGAATCAATGAGCAGTTCTTC.

The chain links TRBV11-2 to TRBJ2-6, with 9 positions matching TRBD2. Germline values: CDR1 SGHAT, CDR2 FQNNGV. The V gene end was trimmed by 2 bases and the J gene end by 0 bases; junction bases not matched to a gene: 5. The CDR3 covers 18 residues. The CDR3 loop is CASSLQAGGLSGANVLTF. The CDR3 nucleotides are TGTGCCAGCAGCTTACAGGCGGGAGGGCTCTCTGGGGCCAACGTCCTGACTTTC.

The rearrangement links TRBV5-4 to TRBJ2-6; 10 bases fit TRBD1. The V segment lost 3 bases and the J segment 0 bases; nucleotides outside the gene matches: 3. The CDR3 totals 17 residues. Germline assignment: CDR1 SGHNT and CDR2 YYREEE (reference sequence). The DNA of the CDR3 is TGTGCCAGCAGCTCCCGACAGGGGGCCTCTGGGGCCAACGTCCTGACTTTC. Amino acid sequence: CASSSRQGASGANVLTF.

V usage is TRBV5-6 and J usage is TRBJ1-2; D not resolved. CDR3 length: 13 amino acids. V lost 4 bases and J 8 bases, leaving 15 bases between the germline ends. CDR1 is SGHDT and CDR2 is YYEEEE in the germline V gene. This CDR3 reads CASSPPGGEGYTF. As DNA, the CDR3 is TGTGCCAGCAGCCCCCCAGGTGGGGAGGGCTACACCTTC.

This chain connects TRBV5-1 to TRBJ2-7; no reliable D call. This CDR3 comprises 12 residues. The germline CDR1 and CDR2 sequences are SGHRS and YFSETQ. Trimming took 4 bases from V and 4 from J, leaving 9 bases between them. Here the CDR3 reads CASSQGTYEQYF. CDR3 nucleotides: TGCGCCAGCAGCCAAGGAACTTACGAGCAGTACTTC.

The rearrangement joins TRBV27 to TRBJ1-5; D is uncertain. Trimming took off 4 bases at V and 4 bases at J, with 8 bases between the two ends. This CDR3 comprises 13 residues. CDR1 and CDR2 (germline): MNHEY, SMNVEV (reference sequence). The CDR3 DNA sequence: TGTGCCAGCAGTTATGGAGGAAATCAGCCCCAGCATTTT. Translating gives CASSYGGNQPQHF.

This chain joins TRBV19 and TRBJ2-5, with 9 bases matching TRBD2. After removal of 3 bases from V and 6 bases from J, the junction contained 14 bases not matched to a gene. The length of the CDR3 is 17 residues. CDR1 and CDR2 (germline): LNHDA, SQIVND (reference sequence). This CDR3 reads CASSIGQGIAGDKTQYF. CDR3 DNA: TGTGCCAGTAGTATCGGCCAGGGAATAGCGGGAGATAAGACCCAGTACTTC.

The chain combines TRBV28 with TRBJ1-1; 8 bases are shared with TRBD1. CDR3 length: 14 amino acids. The junction had 5 bases not matched to a gene; V was cut back by 2 bases and J by 6 bases. Germline CDR1 MDHEN, CDR2 SYDVKM. Here the CDR3 reads CASSLHVQGAEAFF. Here the CDR3 DNA reads TGTGCCAGCAGTTTACATGTACAGGGGGCTGAAGCTTTCTTT.

V usage is TRBV5-1 and J usage is TRBJ2-1; D ambiguous. The germline V gene encodes CDR1 SGHRS and CDR2 YFSETQ. This CDR3 has 15 residues. V dropped 4 bases and J dropped 8 bases, with 19 bases sitting between them. The CDR3 sequence: CASSGPGSQFDEQFF. The CDR3 coding sequence is TGCGCCAGCAGCGGGCCGGGTAGCCAGTTTGATGAGCAGTTCTTC.